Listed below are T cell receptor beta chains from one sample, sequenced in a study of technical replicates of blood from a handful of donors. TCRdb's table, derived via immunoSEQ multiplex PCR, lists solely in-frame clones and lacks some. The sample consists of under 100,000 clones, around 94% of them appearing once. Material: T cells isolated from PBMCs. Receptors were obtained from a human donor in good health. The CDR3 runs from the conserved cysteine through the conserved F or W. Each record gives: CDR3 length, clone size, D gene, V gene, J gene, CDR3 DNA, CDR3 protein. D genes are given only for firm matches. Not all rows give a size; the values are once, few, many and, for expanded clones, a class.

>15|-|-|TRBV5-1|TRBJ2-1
TGCGCCAGCAGCTTGACGGAGATCTCCTACAATGAGCAGTTCTTC
CASSLTEISYNEQFF
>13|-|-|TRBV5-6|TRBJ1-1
TGTGCCAGCAGCTTGGCAGGGAACACTGAAGCTTTCTTT
CASSLAGNTEAFF
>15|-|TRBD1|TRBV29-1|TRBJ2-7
TGCAGCGTTGAAGCCCGGGACAGAATCTCCTACGAGCAGTACTTC
CSVEARDRISYEQYF
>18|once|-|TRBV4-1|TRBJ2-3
TGCGCCAGCAGCCAAGATAGGCGGGTCGACCTTGGCACAGATACGCAGTATTTT
CASSQDRRVDLGTDTQYF
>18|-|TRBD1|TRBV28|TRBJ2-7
TGTGCCAGCAGGCAGACAGGGGGCGTTCGGGATCAAGGTAGCGAGCAGTACTTC
CASRQTGGVRDQGSEQYF
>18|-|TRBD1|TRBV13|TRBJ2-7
TGTGCCAGCAGCTTCTTAGCCGGGGGACAGGGCACAGAGAACGAGCAGTACTTC
CASSFLAGGQGTENEQYF
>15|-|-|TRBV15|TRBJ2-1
TGTGCCACCAGCAGAGATGGGGGGGGCCACAATGAGCAGTTCTTC
CATSRDGGGHNEQFF
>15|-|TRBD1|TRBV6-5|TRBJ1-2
TGTGCCAGCCGCCGGGACAGGGTCAGGAACTATGGCTACACCTTC
CASRRDRVRNYGYTF
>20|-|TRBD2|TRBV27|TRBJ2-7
TGTGCCAGCAGTTCGCACACACCGACTAGCGGGGGGCGGCTTACGTATGGGCAGTACTTC
CASSSHTPTSGGRLTYGQYF
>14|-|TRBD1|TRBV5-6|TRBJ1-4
TGTGCCAGCAGCCAGGACAGGGGAACTGAAAAACTGTTTTTT
CASSQDRGTEKLFF
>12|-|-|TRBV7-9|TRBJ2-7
TGTGCCAGCAGCTTAGAGGGAGGCGAGCAGTACTTC
CASSLEGGEQYF
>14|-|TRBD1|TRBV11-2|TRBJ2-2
TGTGCCAGCAGACGACTGACAGGGCGAGGGGAGCTGTTTTTT
CASRRLTGRGELFF
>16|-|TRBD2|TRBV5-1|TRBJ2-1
TGCGCCAGCAGTACTAGCGGGAGAATCTCCTACAATGAGCAGTTCTTC
CASSTSGRISYNEQFF
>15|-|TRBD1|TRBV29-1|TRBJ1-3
TGCAGCGTTGGGGGGGGGACAGGGACTGGAAACACCATATATTTT
CSVGGGTGTGNTIYF
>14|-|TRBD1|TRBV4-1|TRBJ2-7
TGCGCCAGCAGCCGAGTGACAGGGGAATACGAGCAGTACTTC
CASSRVTGEYEQYF
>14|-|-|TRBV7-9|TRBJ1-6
TGTGCCAGCAGCTCAGGGCCGGGGGGTTCACCCCTCCACTTT
CASSSGPGGSPLHF
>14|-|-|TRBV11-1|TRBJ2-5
TGTGCCAGCAGCCGGACAGCTCCCCTAGAGACCCAGTACTTC
CASSRTAPLETQYF
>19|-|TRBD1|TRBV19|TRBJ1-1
TGTGCCAGTAGTATTCGGGCGCCAGGACAGGTACTTTTGAACACTGAAGCTTTCTTT
CASSIRAPGQVLLNTEAFF
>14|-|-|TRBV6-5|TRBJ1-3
TGTGCCAGCAGCCAAGGGGGTTCTGGAAACACCATATATTTT
CASSQGGSGNTIYF
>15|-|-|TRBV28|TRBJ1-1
TGTGCCAGCAGTCCCCGCTGGAGGGTGAACACTGAAGCTTTCTTT
CASSPRWRVNTEAFF
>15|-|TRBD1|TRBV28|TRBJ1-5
TGTGCCAGCAGTTCCCCGACAGGGGGGATTCAGCCCCAGCATTTT
CASSSPTGGIQPQHF
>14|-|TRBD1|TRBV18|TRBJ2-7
TGTGCCAGCTCGCGGACAGGGGAGCGGGGCGAGCAGTACTTC
CASSRTGERGEQYF
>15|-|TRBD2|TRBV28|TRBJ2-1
TGTGCCAGCAGTTTGGCACTAGCGGGAAGGAATGAGCAGTTCTTC
CASSLALAGRNEQFF
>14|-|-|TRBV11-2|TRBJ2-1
TGTGCCAGCAGCTTAGACAGGGATCACAATGAGCAGTTCTTC
CASSLDRDHNEQFF
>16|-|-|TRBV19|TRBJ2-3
TGTGCCAGTAGTTTAGGATCTCTATCTAGCACAGATACGCAGTATTTT
CASSLGSLSSTDTQYF
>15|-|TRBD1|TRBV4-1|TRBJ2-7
TGCGCCAGCAGCCCGGGACAGGGGGGATCCTACGAGCAGTACTTC
CASSPGQGGSYEQYF
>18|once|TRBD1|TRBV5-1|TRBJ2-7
TGCGCCAGCAGCCTACCCTGGGGTCAGGGGGAAAGCTCCTACGAGCAGTACTTC
CASSLPWGQGESSYEQYF